This T cell receptor beta chain was recorded in a study of molecular identifiers for immune sequencing clone quantification. Study-wide findings and caveats: Clones of above 20 RNA copies carried over 97% of effector molecules; in naive cells they carried under 1%. Barcode collisions between identical TCR molecules could shrink estimates of highly expanded clone sizes.

Per the germline V gene, CDR1 is LGHNA and CDR2 is YSLEER. The CDR3 contains 16 residues. Sorted cells numbering about 20,000 to 1,100,000, with 10%, 30% or 50% RNA, yielded the naive CD8 libraries. For naive CD8 T cells, sorting used the CD8+CD4-CCR7+CD45RA+ phenotype. Note on this clonotype: Its antigen is unidentified. An end of the junction does not agree with germline; a read error may underlie this.

TCRdb independently ran MiXCR on the PCR reads; one entry per CDR3 protein. Found here are about 500,000 distinct CDR3 sequences, 25% of them singletons; the top ten hold roughly 0.79%. This sequence originates from a human donor in good health. Some libraries in this study had Jurkat cell RNA spiked in. This chain links TRBV4-3 with TRBJ2-2; 7 bases map to TRBD1. The sequenced material came from naive CD8+ T cells from blood, with Jurkat cell RNA spiked in. Subset of the sample: FACS-sorted CD8+CD4-CCR7+CD45RA+ naive T cells. The CDR3 sequence: CTSSQEGAMNTGELFF. DNA of the CDR3: TGCACCAGCAGCCAAGAGGGGGCCATGAACACCGGGGAGCTGTTTTTT.